These 23 T cell receptor beta chains share one sample of origin, sequenced in a study of human T cells and chemical hapten exposure. The time point denotes: patch test 3, about 24 weeks after DPC sensitization. Treatment defined: therapeutic diphenylcyclopropenone sensitization with weekly scalp DPC. TCRdb re-analysed the RACE reads in MiXCR, keeping a single row per CDR3 protein. The data hold some 180,000 distinct CDR3 sequences, with approximately 24% observed a single time. The input for sequencing was whole blood, taken in connection with sensitization to the hapten diphenylcyclopropenone (DPC). The receptor source for this set is a woman aged 40-49 years with alopecia areata. Some clones in this sample may be carry-over from other donors' samples.

In this sample, this clonotype turned up a few times. The chain is built from TRBV11-1 and TRBJ2-1; tentatively, D is TRBD2 (6 bases). The V end lost 1 base, the J end lost 0 bases, and 10 bases lay between the germline ends. This CDR3 comprises 16 residues. The germline V gene has CDR1 SGHAT and CDR2 FQDESV (reference sequence). The CDR3, as DNA: TGTGCCAGCAGCTTAGTACGGGGGAGCTCCTACAATGAGCAGTTCTTC. Amino acid sequence: CASSLVRGSSYNEQFF.

This clonotype is judged medium-sized (0.01 to 0.1%). This chain links TRBV4-2 with TRBJ2-7, with no clear D. The V gene's germline CDR1 is LGHNA and CDR2 YNFKEQ. The CDR3 contains 15 residues. Trimming removed 4 bases at V and 0 bases at J, with 13 bases between. The chain's CDR3 is CASSRDTASSYEQYF. CDR3 DNA sequence: TGTGCCAGCAGCCGCGATACAGCGAGCTCCTACGAGCAGTACTTC.

This clonotype was detected only a few times. The chain uses TRBV30 and TRBJ2-1, with TRBD2 matching 10 bases. The V gene's germline CDR1 is GTSNPN and CDR2 SVGIG (reference sequence). V shed 4 bases and J 7 bases; nucleotides not matched to a gene: 4. The CDR3 has 13 amino acids. The DNA of the CDR3 is TGTGCCTGGACCCGGACTAGCGGAAATGAGCAGTTCTTC. Its protein product is CAWTRTSGNEQFF.

The rearrangement uses TRBV5-1 and TRBJ2-7, with D perhaps matching TRBD1 (5 bases). Trimming pared 4 bases from V and 0 bases from J, leaving 14 bases between. Germline CDR1 reads SGHRS; CDR2 reads YFSETQ. This CDR3 comprises 15 residues. CDR3 loop: CASSGQGLLSYEQYF. CDR3 sequence (DNA): TGCGCCAGCAGCGGTCAGGGATTGCTCTCCTACGAGCAGTACTTC. Drawing the rest from reference TRBV5-1 and TRBJ2-7, the complete variable domain is KAGVTQTPRYLIKTRGQQVTLSCSPISGHRSVSWYQQTPGQGLQFLFEYFSETQRNKGNFPGRFSGRQFSNSRSEMNVSTLELGDSALYLCASSGQGLLSYEQYFGPGTRLTVT.

This clonotype has more than one count but fewer than ten. The chain carries TRBV29-1 and TRBJ1-4; 7 nucleotides line up with TRBD1. Losses at the gene ends were 6 bases for V and 1 base for J; bases not matched to a gene: 2. This CDR3 spans 13 amino acids. Per germline, CDR1 SQVTM and CDR2 ANQGSEA. DNA of the CDR3: TGCAGCGTGGGACAGAGAACTAATGAAAAACTGTTTTTT. Its protein product is CSVGQRTNEKLFF.

This clonotype was recorded a few times. The rearrangement joins TRBV6-5 to TRBJ2-5, with D possibly matching TRBD1 (5 bases). Germline V gene lookup returns CDR1 MNHEY and CDR2 SVGAGI. Trimming took off 9 bases at V and 5 bases at J, with 16 bases between the two ends. The CDR3 totals 13 residues. For the CDR3, the DNA is TGTGCCAGTCAGGGTGGTTTGGAGGAGACCCAGTACTTC. Translated: CASQGGLEETQYF.

In this sample, this clonotype turned up a few times. The V call is TRBV4-2, the J call TRBJ1-1; 8 positions agree with TRBD1. The CDR3 is 14 residues long. Trimming removed 6 bases from V and 6 bases from J; junction bases left unmatched: 9. Germline CDR1 and CDR2: LGHNA and YNFKEQ. CDR3 protein: CASRSGQGTPEAFF. The CDR3 DNA follows: TGTGCCAGCAGATCCGGACAGGGAACCCCTGAAGCTTTCTTT.

This clonotype was observed many times. The chain is built from TRBV7-6 and TRBJ2-1; no firm D call. The ends were cut back, 1 base at V and 0 bases at J, with 7 bases in the middle. The CDR3 covers 15 residues. Germline V gives CDR1 SGHVS, CDR2 FNYEAQ. The CDR3 sequence: CASSLDLSSYNEQFF. As DNA, the CDR3 is TGTGCCAGCAGCTTAGACCTCTCCTCCTACAATGAGCAGTTCTTC.

The rearrangement uses TRBV20-1 and TRBJ2-1, with 7 bases that match TRBD2. J lost 4 bases, V lost 5 bases, and 17 bases had no gene match. The CDR3 sequence is 17 residues long. Germline V gives CDR1 DFQATT, CDR2 SNEGSKA (reference sequence). CDR3 bases: TGCAGTGCTCAGATCCGGGGTCCGGGACTAAGGTACAATGAGCAGTTCTTC. This encodes CSAQIRGPGLRYNEQFF.

A few counts support this clonotype. The chain combines TRBV28 with TRBJ2-3; D perhaps matches TRBD2 (6 bases). Trimming removed 5 bases at V and 2 bases at J, with 20 bases between. The CDR3 loop spans 17 amino acids. The germline CDR1 and CDR2 sequences are MDHEN and SYDVKM. In DNA, the CDR3 is TGTGCCAGCAGTCTCTACCCGACGCAGGGACTCACAGATACGCAGTATTTT. It encodes CASSLYPTQGLTDTQYF.

This chain links TRBV19 with TRBJ2-5; tentative D call: TRBD2 (5 bases). Per the germline V gene, CDR1 is LNHDA and CDR2 is SQIVND (reference sequence). The CDR3 covers 12 residues. Trimming removed 5 bases from V and 5 bases from J, with 9 bases in between. The DNA for the CDR3 is TGTGCCAGTAGTGGCGGGCCCGAGACCCAGTACTTC. Translated, it gives CASSGGPETQYF.

The chain couples TRBV7-2 to TRBJ2-3; D gene unclear. Germline values: CDR1 SGHTA, CDR2 FQGNSA. V lost 7 bases, J lost 5 bases, and 7 bases lay in between. This CDR3 has 11 residues. The CDR3 coding sequence is TGTGCCAGCATCCTCCTAGATACGCAGTATTTT. Its protein product is CASILLDTQYF.

At least ten counts were recorded for this clonotype. This chain connects TRBV27 to TRBJ2-1, with 12 nucleotides matching TRBD2. The CDR3 runs 16 residues. Germline V gene sequence: CDR1 MNHEY, CDR2 SMNVEV (reference sequence). J gave up 4 bases and V 4 bases, and 5 bases lay outside the gene matches. The CDR3 reads CASSSYLAGGYNEQFF. CDR3 nucleotides: TGTGCCAGCAGTTCGTATCTAGCGGGAGGGTACAATGAGCAGTTCTTC.

The chain couples TRBV27 to TRBJ1-2; tentatively, D is TRBD1 (5 bases). V was shortened by 8 bases and J by 3 bases, with 7 bases between the two germline ends. Germline loops: CDR1 MNHEY, CDR2 SMNVEV (reference sequence). The CDR3 is 11 residues long. CDR3 protein: CASWGYYGYTF. The CDR3 DNA is TGTGCCAGCTGGGGCTACTATGGCTACACCTTC.

The chain is built from TRBV29-1 and TRBJ2-5, with 13 bases lining up with TRBD2. J lost 5 bases, V lost 6 bases, and 15 bases had no gene match. This CDR3 contains 17 residues. CDR1 is SQVTM, CDR2 ANQGSEA, per germline. The CDR3 reads CSVLLAGGSRSWETQYF. Written as DNA, the CDR3 is TGCAGCGTCTTACTAGCGGGAGGGTCTAGGTCATGGGAGACCCAGTACTTC.

This rearrangement joins TRBV7-3 to TRBJ2-2; D may be TRBD1 or TRBD2 (5 bases each). Germline CDR1 and CDR2: SGHTA and FQGTGA. V was pared by 1 base and J by 8 bases, with 8 bases between. This CDR3 comprises 13 residues. CDR3 region: CASSLRGEGELFF. CDR3 bases: TGTGCCAGCAGCTTAAGAGGGGAAGGGGAGCTGTTTTTT.

J is TRBJ1-5 and V is TRBV27; D possibly corresponds to TRBD1 (6 bases). The CDR3 sequence is 15 residues long. CDR1 and CDR2 (germline): MNHEY, SMNVEV (reference sequence). V dropped 8 bases and J dropped 0 bases, with 14 bases sitting between them. CDR3 in DNA: TGTGCCAGCGGGCTGAGGGGGGGTAGCAATCAGCCCCAGCATTTT. Its protein is CASGLRGGSNQPQHF.

This clonotype was recorded a few times. This chain joins TRBV6-5 and TRBJ2-1; unclear D gene. The CDR3 has 14 residues. The V gene's germline CDR1 is MNHEY and CDR2 SVGAGI. The germline V and J ends were trimmed by 5 bases and 12 bases, with 20 bases remaining between them. The CDR3 DNA follows: TGTGCCAGCAGTCCCAACTTCGAGGCTTTAGGGCAGTTCTTC. Translating gives CASSPNFEALGQFF.

For the CDR3, the DNA is TGTGCCAGCAGTACCGGCGGGAGGGGGCGCCGGACTGAAGCTTTCTTT. This sequence encodes CASSTGGRGRRTEAFF. J is TRBJ1-1 and V is TRBV28, with TRBD1 matching 7 bases. J was trimmed by 5 bases and V by 5 bases; bases with no gene match: 14. This CDR3 has 16 amino acids. The V gene's germline CDR1 is MDHEN and CDR2 SYDVKM.

This rearrangement joins TRBV11-2 to TRBJ1-2; the match to TRBD1 covers 9 bases. Trimming took 6 bases from V and 7 from J; bases not matched to a gene: 12. In germline, CDR1 is SGHAT, CDR2 FQNNGV. The CDR3 has 15 residues. CDR3 amino acids: CASRRPGTGNGGYTF. CDR3 in DNA: TGTGCCAGCAGGCGCCCCGGGACAGGGAACGGTGGCTACACCTTC.

As for this clonotype: Being one base from a much bigger clone, this may be a read error. The chain links TRBV7-9 to TRBJ2-7; D remains ambiguous. V lost 3 bases to trimming and J lost 5 bases, with 5 bases between them. CDR1 and CDR2 (germline): SEHNR, FQNEAQ (reference sequence). The CDR3 runs to 11 residues. In DNA, the CDR3 is TGTGCCAGCAGCTTGGTCCACGAGCAGTACTTC. It specifies CASSLVHEQYF.

The table lists this clonotype with a count of one. The CDR3 nucleotides are TGCAGCGTTCTTACTAGCGGGAGACGAGAGCAGTACTTC. It is translated as CSVLTSGRREQYF. The J gene is TRBJ2-7, the V gene TRBV29-1, with 11 positions matching TRBD2. The CDR3 consists of 13 residues. V lost 5 bases and J lost 7; bases outside the gene matches: 7. Germline loops: CDR1 SQVTM, CDR2 ANQGSEA.

Many counts were recorded for this clonotype. The gene calls are TRBV29-1 and TRBJ2-3, with TRBD2 matching 11 bases. V gave up 7 bases and J gave up 4 bases; unmatched junction bases: 10. CDR3 length: 15 amino acids. Germline-derived CDR1 and CDR2 are SQVTM and ANQGSEA. Here the CDR3 reads CSALGLAGGADTQYF. In DNA form, the CDR3 reads TGCAGCGCCCTGGGGCTAGCGGGAGGAGCAGATACGCAGTATTTT.